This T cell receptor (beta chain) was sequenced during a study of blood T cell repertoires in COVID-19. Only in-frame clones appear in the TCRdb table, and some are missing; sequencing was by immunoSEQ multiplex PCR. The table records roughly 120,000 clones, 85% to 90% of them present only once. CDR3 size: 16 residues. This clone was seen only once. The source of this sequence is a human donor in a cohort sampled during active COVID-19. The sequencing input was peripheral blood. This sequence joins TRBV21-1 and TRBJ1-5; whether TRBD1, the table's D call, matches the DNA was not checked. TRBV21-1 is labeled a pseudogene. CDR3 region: CASSNRQGDNNQPQHF. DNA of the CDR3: TGTGCCAGCAGCAATAGACAGGGCGACAACAATCAGCCCCAGCATTTT.